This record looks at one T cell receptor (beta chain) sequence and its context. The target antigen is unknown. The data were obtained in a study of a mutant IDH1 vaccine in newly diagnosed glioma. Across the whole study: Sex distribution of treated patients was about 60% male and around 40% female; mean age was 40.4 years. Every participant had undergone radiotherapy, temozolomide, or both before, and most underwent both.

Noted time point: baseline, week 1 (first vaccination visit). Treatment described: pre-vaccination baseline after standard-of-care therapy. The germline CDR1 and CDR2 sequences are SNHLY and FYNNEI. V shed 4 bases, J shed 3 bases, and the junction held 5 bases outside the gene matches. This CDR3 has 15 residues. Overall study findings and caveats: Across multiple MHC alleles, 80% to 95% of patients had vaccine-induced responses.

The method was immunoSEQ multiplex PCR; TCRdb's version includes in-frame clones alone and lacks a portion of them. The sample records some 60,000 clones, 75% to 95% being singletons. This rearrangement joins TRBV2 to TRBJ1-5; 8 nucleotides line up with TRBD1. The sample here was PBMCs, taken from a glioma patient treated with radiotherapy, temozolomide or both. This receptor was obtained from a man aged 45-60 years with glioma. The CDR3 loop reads CASSGQGLDNQPQHF. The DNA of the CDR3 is TGTGCCAGCAGTGGACAGGGGCTAGACAATCAGCCCCAGCATTTT.